This T cell receptor (beta chain) was identified in a study of shared clonotypes between healthy human individuals. Findings of the study overall: An expected dependence of interdonor clonotype sharing on sequencing depth was noted. Clonotypes which were not shared had lower generation probabilities than clonotypes that all four donors shared.

Sequencing used immunoSEQ multiplex PCR; TCRdb keeps in-frame clones, though not all of them. This sample yields over 850,000 clones, of which more than 75% are seen a single time; 0.5% to 0.65% belongs to the top ten. Note on this clone: Its matching antigen is unknown.

The clonotype comes from a man in his late teens or twenties in good health. Some clones in this sample may be carry-over from other donors' samples. Sequenced: memory CD4+ T cells from PBMCs. Documented subset: CD45RA-negative fraction.

CDR3 region: CASSQVPGTADLYEQYF. CDR3 DNA sequence: TGCGCCAGCAGCCAGGTCCCGGGTACTGCGGACCTCTACGAGCAGTACTTC. V is TRBV4-3 and J is TRBJ2-7, with D uncertain. Trimming removed 3 bases at V and 3 bases at J, with 21 bases between. Germline V gene lookup returns CDR1 LGHNA and CDR2 YSLEER. CDR3 length equals 17 residues.